A selection of T cell receptor beta chains follows, all from one sample in a study of beta chain features in type 1 diabetes. Data came from immunoSEQ multiplex PCR; TCRdb stores just in-frame clones and leaves some out. The sample includes some 240,000 clones, approximately 10% seen only once; the top ten take 1% to 1.5%. Source material: central memory CD4+ T cells from blood. Receptors originate from a man between 18 and 29 years old in good health. Each CDR3 is given with its conserved first and last residue. D genes are given only for firm matches. Part of the rows lack a size; the others show once, few, many or a class for expanded clones.

CASSAQTGSATGELFF TGCGCCAGCAGCGCGCAGACAGGTTCGGCCACCGGGGAGCTGTTTTTT TRBJ2-2 NA NA TRBV5-1
CASSYDPGGTGELFF TGTGCCAGCAGCTACGACCCGGGAGGCACCGGGGAGCTGTTTTTT TRBJ2-2 TRBD2 few TRBV5-6
CASSLQTSGFSEQFF TGTGCCAGCAGCTTACAGACTAGCGGGTTCAGTGAGCAGTTCTTC TRBJ2-1 TRBD2 many TRBV7-6
CASSSGRQGREETQYF TGTGCCAGCAGCTCGGGGCGGCAGGGGAGGGAAGAAACCCAGTACTTC TRBJ2-5 NA few TRBV5-8
CASSFPASGTSTDTQYF TGTGCCAGCAGTTTTCCGGCTAGCGGAACTAGCACAGATACGCAGTATTTT TRBJ2-3 TRBD2 few TRBV28
CASSPPAVQETQYF TGTGCCAGCAGTCCCCCCGCAGTCCAAGAGACCCAGTACTTC TRBJ2-5 NA few TRBV2
CASGKMNTEAFF TGCGCCAGCGGGAAGATGAACACTGAAGCTTTCTTT TRBJ1-1 NA few TRBV5-1
CSVAGLGGEPQYF TGCAGCGTTGCTGGTCTGGGCGGTGAGCCCCAGTACTTC TRBJ2-5 NA NA TRBV29-1
CASASGGGYEQYF TGTGCCAGCGCAAGCGGGGGAGGATACGAGCAGTACTTC TRBJ2-7 TRBD2 NA TRBV7-2
CASREGRSTEAFF TGTGCCAGCCGGGAAGGTCGGAGCACTGAAGCTTTCTTT TRBJ1-1 NA many TRBV7-9
CASGPPETQYF TGTGCTAGTGGCCCACCCGAGACCCAGTACTTC TRBJ2-5 NA few TRBV12-5
CASNLGARTRNEQFF TGTGCCAGCAACCTCGGGGCTAGGACTAGAAATGAGCAGTTCTTC TRBJ2-1 TRBD2 few TRBV7-2
CASSLARTGGADTQYF TGTGCCAGCAGCTTAGCGCGGACAGGGGGGGCAGATACGCAGTATTTT TRBJ2-3 TRBD1 NA TRBV7-8
CASSLGLVNTDTQYF TGTGCCAGCAGCCTAGGACTAGTGAACACAGATACGCAGTATTTT TRBJ2-3 TRBD2 few TRBV5-4
CASSQDQDRARYEQYF TGTGCCAGCAGCCAAGATCAGGACAGGGCCCGTTACGAGCAGTACTTC TRBJ2-7 TRBD1 NA TRBV4-2
CASSFRGDEQYF TGTGCCAGCAGTTTTAGAGGCGACGAGCAGTACTTC TRBJ2-7 NA few TRBV7-8
CASSLDYVSDTQYF TGTGCCAGCAGCTTAGATTATGTCTCAGATACGCAGTATTTT TRBJ2-3 NA NA TRBV11-2
CASSLRGTAQETQYF TGTGCCAGCAGCCTAAGAGGGACAGCTCAAGAGACCCAGTACTTC TRBJ2-5 TRBD1 NA TRBV7-9
CASGRDGEAELFF TGTGCCAGCGGCCGGGACGGTGAAGCGGAGCTGTTTTTT TRBJ2-2 NA NA TRBV27
CTSSPPGLAYEQFF TGCACCAGCAGCCCGCCGGGACTAGCCTATGAGCAGTTCTTC TRBJ2-1 NA NA TRBV1
CASSPMGGLEQYF TGCGCCAGCAGCCCCATGGGGGGACTCGAGCAGTACTTC TRBJ2-7 NA few TRBV5-1
CAWGLAGDSYNEQFF TGTGCCTGGGGACTAGCGGGAGACTCCTACAATGAGCAGTTCTTC TRBJ2-1 TRBD2 NA TRBV30
CASSQDPDRANEQYF TGTGCCAGCAGCCAAGATCCCGACAGGGCCAACGAGCAGTACTTC TRBJ2-7 TRBD1 few TRBV4-2
CASSLGDRGTNEKLFF TGTGCCAGCAGCTTAGGGGACAGGGGGACCAATGAAAAACTGTTTTTT TRBJ1-4 TRBD1 few TRBV7-9